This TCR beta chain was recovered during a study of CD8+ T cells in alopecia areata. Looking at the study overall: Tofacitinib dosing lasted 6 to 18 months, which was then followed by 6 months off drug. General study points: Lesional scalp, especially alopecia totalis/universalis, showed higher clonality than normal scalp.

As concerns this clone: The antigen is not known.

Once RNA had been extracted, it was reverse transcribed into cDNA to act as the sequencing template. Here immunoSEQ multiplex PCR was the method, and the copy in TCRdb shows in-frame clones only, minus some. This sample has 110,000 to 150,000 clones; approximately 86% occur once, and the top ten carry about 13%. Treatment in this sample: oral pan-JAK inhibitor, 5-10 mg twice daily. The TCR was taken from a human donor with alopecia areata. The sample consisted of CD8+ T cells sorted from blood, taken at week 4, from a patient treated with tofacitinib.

The DNA of the CDR3 is TGTGCCAGCAGCTTAGGGACAGTGGGCTACACCTTC. This encodes CASSLGTVGYTF. The chain uses TRBV7-9 and TRBJ1-2, with TRBD1 as a possible D gene (6 bases). The length of the CDR3 is 12 residues. Germline V gene data show CDR1 as SEHNR and CDR2 as FQNEAQ (reference sequence). Trimming shortened V by 1 base and J by 8 bases, and 8 bases separated the two germline ends.